One and the same sample provided the 8 T cell receptor beta chains below, sequenced in a study of blood T cell repertoires in COVID-19. Sequencing was performed with immunoSEQ multiplex PCR; in TCRdb, only in-frame clones are kept and a portion is missing. The sample comprises tens of thousands of clones, 86% of which are singletons, and approximately 17% rests with the top ten. The specimen was peripheral blood. The receptors were sampled from a man older than 75 in a cohort sampled during active COVID-19.

This chain joins TRBV18 and TRBJ1-3; D unclear. Germline loops: CDR1 KGHSH, CDR2 LQKENI. The CDR3 totals 14 residues. V lost 2 bases to trimming and J lost 7 bases, with 12 bases between them. The CDR3 loop reads CASSPLGQRNTIYF. CDR3 DNA: TGTGCCAGCTCACCATTGGGTCAGAGGAACACCATATATTTT.

This clone was seen a single time. The chain carries TRBV10-3 and TRBJ2-1; 7 positions agree with TRBD1. V dropped 5 bases and J dropped 2; count of bases not matched to a gene: 9. Germline loops: CDR1 ENHRY, CDR2 SYGVKD. This CDR3 is built from 16 residues. CDR3 loop: CAISRRQGNTYNEQFF. CDR3 DNA sequence: TGTGCCATCAGTAGGAGACAGGGTAATACCTACAATGAGCAGTTCTTC.

This chain joins TRBV5-1 and TRBJ1-2, with 7 bases lining up with TRBD1. The CDR3 is 12 residues long. Germline values: CDR1 SGHRS, CDR2 YFSETQ. With 7 bases clipped from V and 4 bases from J, the junction kept 4 bases outside the gene matches. The CDR3 reads CASSGQVYGYTF. In DNA, the CDR3 is TGCGCCAGCTCTGGACAGGTCTATGGCTACACCTTC.

The chain combines TRBV24-1 with TRBJ2-5; D is unresolved. CDR1 and CDR2 (germline): KGHDR, SFDVKD. This CDR3 contains 13 residues. V lost 5 bases and J lost 0, with 6 bases in between. CDR3 protein: CATSGAYQETQYF. The CDR3 nucleotides read TGTGCCACCAGTGGGGCCTACCAAGAGACCCAGTACTTC.

This clone showed up just a few times. The chain employs TRBV3-1 (or the pseudogene TRBV3-2) and TRBJ1-1, with D maybe TRBD1 (6 bases). The CDR3 length is 11 residues. CDR1 LGHDT and CDR2 YNNKEL come from the germline V gene (reference sequence). Deletions cut 6 bases from V and 11 bases from J, with 13 bases between. The CDR3 nucleotides read TGTGCCAGCAGTCTAGATGACAGGGCTTTCTTT. It is translated as CASSLDDRAFF.

The CDR3 protein is CASSWDRAQDTQYF. DNA for the CDR3: TGCGCCAGCAGCTGGGACAGGGCCCAGGATACGCAGTATTTT. The chain couples TRBV5-1 to TRBJ2-3, with 9 bases aligning to TRBD1. There are 14 residues in the CDR3. The germline CDR1 and CDR2 sequences are SGHRS and YFSETQ. Unmatched junction bases numbered 5, after V lost 3 bases and J lost 6 bases.

The V and J genes are TRBV18 and TRBJ2-2, with 7 bases identical to TRBD1. CDR3 length equals 14 residues. J lost 6 bases, V lost 5 bases, and 6 bases had no gene match. CDR1 is KGHSH and CDR2 is LQKENI in the germline V gene. CDR3 sequence (DNA): TGTGCCAGCTCAATTGACAGGGTGGCCGGGGAGCTGTTTTTT. This encodes CASSIDRVAGELFF.

The genes are TRBV27 and TRBJ1-6; possible D gene TRBD1, 6 bases. This CDR3 comprises 15 residues. With 2 bases removed from V and 12 bases from J, the gap between germline ends came to 17 bases. The germline V gene encodes CDR1 MNHEY and CDR2 SMNVEV (reference sequence). The CDR3 DNA reads TGTGCCAGCAGTTTAGGGGGCCTCGGCGGAGAACCCCTCCACTTT. Amino acid sequence: CASSLGGLGGEPLHF.